Following are 17 T cell receptor beta chains from one sample sequenced in a study of cytomegalovirus exposure and HLA in healthy donors. The PCR used 60 Vbeta and 13 Jbeta primers. Repertoires were generated with immunoSEQ multiplex PCR, while TCRdb's copy carries only in-frame clones and drops some. The data hold under 150,000 clones, with roughly 80% observed a single time. Sequenced: PBMCs. These receptors all come from a man between 35 and 55 years old in good health and CMV-seropositive.

The V call is TRBV9, the J call TRBJ1-2; D uncertain. Trimming cost V 6 bases and J 6 bases, with 12 bases left between them. This CDR3 comprises 12 residues. The germline V gene has CDR1 SGDLS and CDR2 YYNGEE. The CDR3 spells CASTHEADGYTF. As DNA, the CDR3 is TGTGCCAGCACGCATGAGGCGGATGGCTACACCTTC.

This chain joins TRBV30 and TRBJ2-6; 9 bases match TRBD1. With V trimmed by 0 bases and J by 2 bases, 8 bases remained unmatched. The germline gives CDR1 GTSNPN, CDR2 SVGIG (reference sequence). This CDR3 region has 18 residues. CDR3: CAWSVRGTGFTGANVLTF. The CDR3 DNA reads as TGTGCCTGGAGTGTAAGGGGGACAGGGTTCACTGGGGCCAACGTCCTGACTTTC.

The chain links TRBV25-1 to TRBJ1-3, with TRBD1 as a possible D gene (5 bases). The CDR3 sequence is 15 residues long. The germline V and J ends were trimmed by 6 bases and 3 bases, with 15 bases remaining between them. Germline CDR1 and CDR2: MGHDK and SYGVNS. The CDR3 loop is CASSEPGARGNTIYF. The CDR3, as DNA: TGTGCCAGCAGCGAGCCTGGGGCCCGTGGAAACACCATATATTTT.

The chain uses TRBV7-3 and TRBJ1-2; D is possibly TRBD1 (5 bases). Germline CDR1 SGHTA, CDR2 FQGTGA. Trimming removed 5 bases from V and 4 bases from J, with 14 bases in between. The CDR3 runs 14 residues. The CDR3 DNA follows: TGTGCCAGCAGCCCCGACAGATTTTCCTATGGCTACACCTTC. Its translation: CASSPDRFSYGYTF.

The gene calls are TRBV7-2 and TRBJ1-2; perhaps TRBD1 as D (5 bases). This CDR3 is 14 amino acids long. V was cut by 2 bases and J by 8 bases, with 15 bases left in between. Germline V gives CDR1 SGHTA, CDR2 FQGNSA. CDR3 region: CASSLMGGVIGYTF. The CDR3 bases are TGTGCCAGCAGCTTAATGGGAGGGGTAATAGGCTACACCTTC.

Remarks on this clone: At one end, the junction sequence differs from germline, possibly due to a read error. CDR3 protein: CSSSSRDSLSGNTIYF. CDR3 coding DNA: TGTTCCAGCAGCAGCCGGGACAGCCTCTCTGGAAACACCATATATTTT. The chain links TRBV7-9 to TRBJ1-3; the match to TRBD1 covers 7 bases. Germline V gene data show CDR1 as SEHNR and CDR2 as FQNEAQ (reference sequence). The CDR3 totals 16 residues.

This clone was observed once. The rearrangement links TRBV2 to TRBJ2-1; 9 bases are shared with TRBD1. Trimming removed 2 bases from V and 3 bases from J; junction bases left unmatched: 2. This CDR3 has 15 amino acids. Germline values: CDR1 SNHLY, CDR2 FYNNEI. CDR3 DNA sequence: TGTGCCAGCAGTGAAAGACAGGGGGGCTACAATGAGCAGTTCTTC. Its protein is CASSERQGGYNEQFF.

The chain couples TRBV2 to TRBJ2-2; D gene uncertain. The CDR3 runs 13 residues. From germline, CDR1 is SNHLY and CDR2 FYNNEI. Trimming pared 4 bases from V and 4 bases from J, leaving 7 bases between. CDR3 amino acids: CASSGATTGELFF. CDR3 coding DNA: TGTGCCAGCAGTGGGGCCACCACCGGGGAGCTGTTTTTT.

The gene calls are TRBV10-3 and TRBJ2-1, with TRBD2 matching over 15 bases. Losses at the gene ends were 4 bases for V and 4 bases for J; bases not matched to a gene: 2. Germline V CDR1 and CDR2: ENHRY, SYGVKD. The CDR3 loop spans 16 amino acids. Written as DNA, the CDR3 is TGTGCCATCAGTGCGGGACTAGCGGGAGGTTACAATGAGCAGTTCTTC. Translation: CAISAGLAGGYNEQFF.

This rearrangement joins TRBV18 to TRBJ1-5; D call uncertain. V was trimmed by 3 bases and J by 4 bases, leaving 4 bases between them. CDR3 size: 12 residues. Per germline, CDR1 KGHSH and CDR2 LQKENI. Written as DNA, the CDR3 is TGTGCCAGCTCACCTTCGAATCAGCCCCAGCATTTT. Protein: CASSPSNQPQHF.

This clone was recorded only once. This chain uses TRBV6-6 with TRBJ2-1, with D perhaps TRBD2 (5 bases). In germline, CDR1 is MNHNY, CDR2 SVGAGI (reference sequence). Trimming cost V 8 bases and J 4 bases, with 15 bases left between them. The CDR3 is made up of 14 amino acids. CDR3 protein: CASRPRTGYNEQFF. Written as DNA, the CDR3 is TGTGCCAGCCGGCCTCGGACTGGATACAATGAGCAGTTCTTC.

The rearrangement links TRBV27 to TRBJ1-2; 9 bases are a match to TRBD1. Germline values: CDR1 MNHEY, CDR2 SMNVEV (reference sequence). The CDR3 is 14 amino acids. V lost 6 bases to trimming and J lost 4 bases; unmatched junction nucleotides: 6. The CDR3 is CASRARDRAYGYTF. The CDR3 DNA sequence: TGTGCCAGCAGGGCCCGGGACAGGGCCTATGGCTACACCTTC.

The chain couples TRBV28 to TRBJ1-5; 7 bases match TRBD1. Per the germline V gene, CDR1 is MDHEN and CDR2 is SYDVKM. The CDR3 totals 16 residues. Trimming cost V 6 bases and J 4 bases; bases outside gene matches: 12. For the CDR3, the DNA is TGTGCCAGCAGACGGACAGGTTTAGGGCTAAATCAGCCCCAGCATTTT. Its protein is CASRRTGLGLNQPQHF.

The V call is TRBV7-9, the J call TRBJ1-6, with 7 bases lining up with TRBD1. This CDR3 has 16 amino acids. Per the germline V gene, CDR1 is SEHNR and CDR2 is FQNEAQ (reference sequence). J lost 6 bases, V lost 5 bases, and 10 bases had no gene match. In DNA, the CDR3 is TGTGCCAGCAGCCTAGGGGTTAGGGGGCCTAATTCACCCCTCCACTTT. As protein: CASSLGVRGPNSPLHF.

This chain joins TRBV5-6 and TRBJ2-2; no clear D. The germline V gene encodes CDR1 SGHDT and CDR2 YYEEEE. V lost 2 bases to trimming and J lost 1 base, with 6 bases between them. The CDR3 has 14 residues. The CDR3 sequence: CASSFSQNTGELFF. The DNA of the CDR3 is TGTGCCAGCAGCTTTAGCCAGAACACCGGGGAGCTGTTTTTT.

The V and J genes are TRBV30 and TRBJ1-2, with 7 bases fitting TRBD1. This CDR3 region has 13 residues. V shed 6 bases, J shed 4 bases, and the junction held 8 bases outside the gene matches. From germline, CDR1 is GTSNPN and CDR2 SVGIG (reference sequence). CDR3 loop: CACPSGTVYGYTF. In DNA form, the CDR3 reads TGTGCCTGCCCTTCCGGGACAGTCTATGGCTACACCTTC. Complete variable domain (other parts from reference TRBV30 and TRBJ1-2): SQTIHQWPATLVQPVGSPLSLECTVEGTSNPNLYWYRQAAGRGLQLLFYSVGIGQISSEVPQNLSASRPQDRQFILSSKKLLLSDSGFYLCACPSGTVYGYTFGSGTRLTVV.

CDR3 DNA: TGTGCCAGCTCACCCAGTCAATCTAATGAAAAACTGTTTTTT. It codes for CASSPSQSNEKLFF. The chain combines TRBV18 with TRBJ1-4; no reliable D call. The germline CDR1 and CDR2 sequences are KGHSH and LQKENI. V lost 3 bases, J lost 3 bases, and 8 bases lay in between. The CDR3 consists of 14 residues.